This T cell receptor (beta chain) was identified during a study of T cells expressing NK-cell markers (TCRdb year 2020). With regard to the full study: Three sorted T-cell subsets (CD3+CD56+NKG2C+, CD3+CD56+NKG2C- and CD3+CD56-NKG2C+) from several donors had their TCR beta-chain repertoires profiled. The eight sequenced donors were randomly selected healthy volunteers, three men and five women. Illumina HiSeq 2000/2500, MiSeq or NextSeq was used to sequence libraries as 2 x 150 bp reads. Of the eight sequenced donors, seven were found to be HCMV-seropositive and one was found to be HCMV-seronegative.

HCMV-specific IgG was detected in serum with a commercial ELISA kit to determine HCMV serostatus. Peripheral blood mononuclear cells were isolated from blood by Ficoll density gradient centrifugation. What the authors observed across the whole study: Those dominant clonotypes were again the most abundant among CD3+CD56-NKG2C+ cells in a handful of donors, at roughly 28.3-60.1%. Whether the expanded NKG2C-expressing T cell clones were specific for HCMV antigens remained unclear. For six donors, the dominant CD3+CD56+NKG2C+ clonotypes were among the top 10 CD8+ clonotypes and accounted for roughly 1.0-8% of CD8+ T cells.

Of note for this clonotype: No antigen is known for it.

Per the germline V gene, MNHNS is the CDR1 and SASEGT is the CDR2. The CDR3 runs 16 residues from the cysteine to the phenylalanine. The entry carries no DNA sequence. The listed sequencing device is Illumina HiSeq 2000. TCR beta cDNA libraries were made by 5'RACE template switching that added a universal primer site and unique molecular identifiers. cDNA synthesis was primed from the TCR beta constant segment and was followed by two successive PCR amplification steps. In the original analysis: MIGEC was used to demultiplex reads and group the reads by UMI, and MiTCR was used to assemble and quantify clonotypes. Only TCR cDNA sequences supported by at least two reads were kept to exclude erroneous sequences. The tcR package was used for downstream repertoire analysis, and clonotypes were matched across fractions by CDR3 nucleotide sequence plus V segment. VDJmatch was used to annotate antigen specificity against VDJdb, with one amino acid substitution allowed in CDR3. The reads were reprocessed in TCRdb, with one entry per CDR3 protein sequence and no accompanying DNA. TCRdb's processing, not the authors', yielded these V and J calls. The sample's clone listing holds about 160,000 distinct CDR3 sequences. 20% to 25% of the sample rests with the top ten.

This chain is built from TRBV6-1 and TRBJ2-5. The sequence was collected from a man aged 18-75 years in good health. Material for sequencing was blood T cells: a sorted CD56 or NKG2C T cell subset, CD4+ or CD8+ T cells, or bulk PBMC T cells (not recorded which). CDR3 sequence: CASSEGSWQYQETQYF.